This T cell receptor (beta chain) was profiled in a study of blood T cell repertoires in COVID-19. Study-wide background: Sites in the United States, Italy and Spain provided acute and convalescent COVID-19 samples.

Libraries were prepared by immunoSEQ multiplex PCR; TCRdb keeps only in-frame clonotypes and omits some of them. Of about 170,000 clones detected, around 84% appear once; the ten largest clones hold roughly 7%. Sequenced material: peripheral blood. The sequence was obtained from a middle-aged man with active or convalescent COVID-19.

CDR3 protein: CASSRPGTSGRDEQFF. The CDR3 nucleotides read TGTGCCAGCAGCCGCCCCGGGACTAGCGGGAGGGATGAGCAGTTCTTC. The chain has TRBV14 and TRBJ2-1, with TRBD2 identical over 16 bases. The CDR3 is made up of 16 amino acids. V gave up 4 bases and J gave up 8 bases; unmatched junction bases: 5. Germline CDR1 and CDR2: SGHDN and FVKESK. Using reference TRBV14 and TRBJ2-1 for the parts outside the CDR3, the full variable domain is EAGVTQFPSHSVIEKGQTVTLRCDPISGHDNLYWYRRVMGKEIKFLLHFVKESKQDESGMPNNRFLAERTGGTYSTLKVQPAELEDSGVYFCASSRPGTSGRDEQFFGPGTRLTVL.